The rows below give T cell receptor beta chains drawn from one sample of a study of response to subunit inactivated influenza vaccine. MiXCR, applied by TCRdb to the RT-PCR reads, yields one record per CDR3 protein. The sample has about 700,000 distinct CDR3 sequences; over 11% are singletons. The material sequenced was PBMCs from blood, taken roughly 2 weeks before vaccination. The receptors come from a man between 45 and 60 years old who received an inactivated influenza vaccine. CDR3s include the opening cysteine and the closing phenylalanine or tryptophan.

j_call v_call cdr3_aa
TRBJ2-5 TRBV5-1 CASRQTGQPKNTQYF
TRBJ1-1 TRBV9 CASSEGQNTEAFF
TRBJ2-7 TRBV6-2/TRBV6-3 CASTSSGGAYEQYF
TRBJ1-1 TRBV24-1 CATSGFKFSALNTEAFF
TRBJ2-5 TRBV10-3 CAISDTGGGETQYF
TRBJ1-5 TRBV5-5 CASSSGPMGNQPQHF
TRBJ2-6 TRBV19 CASSMMYSGANVLTF
TRBJ1-2 TRBV10-3 CAISAVIFGYTF
TRBJ2-6 TRBV9 CASSWMVTGGGSGANVLTF
TRBJ1-6 TRBV12-3/TRBV12-4 CASTSGTGRNSPLHF
TRBJ2-2 TRBV24-1 CATSDHGRSGELFF
TRBJ1-2 TRBV3-1 CASTRGLVGYGYTF
TRBJ1-6 TRBV5-1 CASSLAGQLNSPLHF
TRBJ1-2 TRBV6-6 CASSYPPKDGYTF
TRBJ2-7 TRBV11-1 CASSLGEFSGSIAYEQYF
TRBJ1-1 TRBV7-6 CASSLVAGLNTEAFF
TRBJ2-5 TRBV29-1 CSVGLAEETQYF
TRBJ2-7 TRBV28 CASNQRGGVSYEQYF
TRBJ1-1 TRBV5-1 CASRASQGGMNTEAFF
TRBJ2-7 TRBV7-9 CASSYSSSGYFYEQYF
TRBJ1-5 TRBV28 CASSSWRRSRVGNQPQHF
TRBJ2-3 TRBV5-1 CATSVWSTDTQYF
TRBJ2-1 TRBV6-1 CASSHNLAGDREQFF
TRBJ2-7 TRBV4-1 CASSQDRRSGAPYEQYF
TRBJ2-1 TRBV27 CASSFLDSSYEQFF
TRBJ1-4 TRBV12-3/TRBV12-4 CASSFPGSNEKLFF
TRBJ2-1 TRBV20-1 CSARDSTGLAGEQFF
TRBJ2-1 TRBV7-2 CASSLSGNPSYNEQFF
TRBJ2-5 TRBV7-9 CASSSDRGPQYF
TRBJ1-1 TRBV20-1 CSARAVQGGVNTEAFF
TRBJ2-7 TRBV12-3/TRBV12-4 CASSPRESYEQYF
TRBJ2-1 TRBV20-1 CSATIVLAGNTNEQFF
TRBJ2-7 TRBV7-2 CASSSRTGSRTYEQYF
TRBJ2-7 TRBV28 CASSLSALAGERSPGQYF
TRBJ1-2 TRBV4-1 CASSQVSRDRGYGYTF
TRBJ2-3 TRBV28 CASSTRQGGKSDTQYF